This T cell receptor beta chain was sequenced during a study of cytomegalovirus exposure and HLA in healthy donors. The PCR used 60 Vbeta and 13 Jbeta primers. The repertoire was sequenced with immunoSEQ multiplex PCR; TCRdb's copy has only in-frame clones and lacks some. The sample consists of about 120,000 clones, under 85% of them appearing once. This CDR3 contains 15 residues. The germline V gene encodes CDR1 GTSNPN and CDR2 SVGIG (reference sequence). The V segment lost 5 bases and the J segment 2 bases; nucleotides outside the gene matches: 7. Findings and limits, study-wide: Most subjects had HLA-A and HLA-B alleles reportedly predicted accurately by TCR beta sequences. It was 160 or so TCR beta chains that were listed as cytomegalovirus-associated. Earlier analysis found most TCR beta V segments productive about 87% or about 30% of the time.

This clone was seen a handful of times. The target antigen is unknown. The chain joins TRBV30 to TRBJ2-3, with TRBD1 matching 10 bases. The receptor comes from a man aged 25-40 years in good health and CMV-seropositive. Sequenced material: PBMCs. The CDR3 reads CAWGRTGGTTDTQYF. For the CDR3, the DNA is TGTGCCTGGGGGAGGACAGGGGGTACCACAGATACGCAGTATTTT.